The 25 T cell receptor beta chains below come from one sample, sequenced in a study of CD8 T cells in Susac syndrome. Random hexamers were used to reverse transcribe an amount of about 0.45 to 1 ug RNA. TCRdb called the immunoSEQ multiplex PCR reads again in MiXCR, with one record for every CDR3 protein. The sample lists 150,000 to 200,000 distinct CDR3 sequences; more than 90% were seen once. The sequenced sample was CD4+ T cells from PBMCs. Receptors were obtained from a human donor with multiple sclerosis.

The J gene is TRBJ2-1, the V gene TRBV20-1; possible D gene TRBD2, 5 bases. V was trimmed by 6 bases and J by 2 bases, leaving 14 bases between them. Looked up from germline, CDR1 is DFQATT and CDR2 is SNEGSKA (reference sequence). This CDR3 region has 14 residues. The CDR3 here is CSAEDSAAYNEQFF. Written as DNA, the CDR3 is TGCAGTGCCGAGGACTCGGCGGCCTACAATGAGCAGTTCTTC.

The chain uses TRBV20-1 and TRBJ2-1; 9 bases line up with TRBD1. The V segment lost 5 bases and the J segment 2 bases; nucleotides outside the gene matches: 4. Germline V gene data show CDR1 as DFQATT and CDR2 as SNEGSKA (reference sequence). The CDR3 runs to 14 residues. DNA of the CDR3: TGCAGTGCTTCCAGGACAGGGGCCTACAATGAGCAGTTCTTC. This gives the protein CSASRTGAYNEQFF.

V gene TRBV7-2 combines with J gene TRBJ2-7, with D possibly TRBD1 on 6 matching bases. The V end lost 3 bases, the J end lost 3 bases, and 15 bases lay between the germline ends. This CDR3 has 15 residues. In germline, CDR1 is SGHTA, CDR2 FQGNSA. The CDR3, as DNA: TGTGCCAGCAGCTTGACCGGGACACTAAACTACGAGCAGTACTTC. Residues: CASSLTGTLNYEQYF. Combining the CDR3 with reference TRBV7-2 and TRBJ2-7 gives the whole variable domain GAGVSQSPSNKVTEKGKDVELRCDPISGHTALYWYRQSLGQGLEFLIYFQGNSAPDKSGLPSDRFSAERTGGSVSTLTIQRTQQEDSAVYLCASSLTGTLNYEQYFGPGTRLTVT.

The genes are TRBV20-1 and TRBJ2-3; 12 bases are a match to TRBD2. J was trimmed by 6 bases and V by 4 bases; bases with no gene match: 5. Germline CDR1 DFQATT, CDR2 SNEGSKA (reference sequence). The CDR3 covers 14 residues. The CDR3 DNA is TGCAGTGCTACACAACTAGCGGGGGGTGATACGCAGTATTTT. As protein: CSATQLAGGDTQYF.

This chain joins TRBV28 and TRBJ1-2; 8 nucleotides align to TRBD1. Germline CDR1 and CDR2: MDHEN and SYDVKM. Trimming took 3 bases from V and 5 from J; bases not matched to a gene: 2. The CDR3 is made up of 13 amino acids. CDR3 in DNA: TGTGCCAGCAGTTTCCGGACAGGGTATGGCTACACCTTC. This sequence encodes CASSFRTGYGYTF.

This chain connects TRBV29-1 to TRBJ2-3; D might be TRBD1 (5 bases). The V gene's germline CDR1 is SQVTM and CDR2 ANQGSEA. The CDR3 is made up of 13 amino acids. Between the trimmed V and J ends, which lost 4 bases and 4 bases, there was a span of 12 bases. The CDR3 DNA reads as TGCAGCGTTGGGGGTGGCAGGGCAGATACGCAGTATTTT. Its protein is CSVGGGRADTQYF.

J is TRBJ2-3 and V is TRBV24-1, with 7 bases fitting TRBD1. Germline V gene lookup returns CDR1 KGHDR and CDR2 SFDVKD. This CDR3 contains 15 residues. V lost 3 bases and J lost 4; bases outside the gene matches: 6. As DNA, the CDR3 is TGTGCCACCAGTGATAAATACAGGGGACCAGATACGCAGTATTTT. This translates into CATSDKYRGPDTQYF.

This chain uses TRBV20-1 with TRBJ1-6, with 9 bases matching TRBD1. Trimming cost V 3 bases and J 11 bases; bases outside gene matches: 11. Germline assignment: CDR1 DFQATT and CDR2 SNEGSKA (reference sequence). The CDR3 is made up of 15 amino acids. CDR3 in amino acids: CSASTPGQGFAPLHF. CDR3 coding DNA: TGCAGTGCTAGCACACCGGGACAGGGTTTTGCACCCCTCCACTTT.

The CDR3 DNA sequence: TGCGCCAGCAGCCAACAGGGGACATCTGGGGCCAACGTCCTGACTTTC. Protein product: CASSQQGTSGANVLTF. The chain recombines TRBV4-3 with TRBJ2-6, with a tentative D call TRBD1 (6 bases). This CDR3 contains 16 residues. Germline V CDR1 and CDR2: LGHNA, YSLEER. Trimming left V 2 bases short and J 1 base short, with 9 bases between.

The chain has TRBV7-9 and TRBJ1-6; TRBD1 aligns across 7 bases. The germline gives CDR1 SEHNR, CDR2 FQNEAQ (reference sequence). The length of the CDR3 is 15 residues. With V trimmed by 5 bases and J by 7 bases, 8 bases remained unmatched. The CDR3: CASSGSTGTNSPLHF. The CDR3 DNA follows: TGTGCCAGCAGCGGATCGACAGGGACCAATTCACCCCTCCACTTT.

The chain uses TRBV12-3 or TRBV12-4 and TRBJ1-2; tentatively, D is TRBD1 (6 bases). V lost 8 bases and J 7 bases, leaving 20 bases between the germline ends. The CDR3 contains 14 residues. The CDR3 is CASRTTGGGGGYTF. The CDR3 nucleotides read TGTGCCAGCCGTACTACCGGGGGAGGGGGTGGCTACACCTTC.

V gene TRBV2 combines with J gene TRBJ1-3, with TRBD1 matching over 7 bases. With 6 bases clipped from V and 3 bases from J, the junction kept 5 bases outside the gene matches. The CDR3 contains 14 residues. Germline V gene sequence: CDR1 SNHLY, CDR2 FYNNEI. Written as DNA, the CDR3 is TGTGCCAGCAGAAGACAGGGCAGTGGAAACACCATATATTTT. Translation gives CASRRQGSGNTIYF.

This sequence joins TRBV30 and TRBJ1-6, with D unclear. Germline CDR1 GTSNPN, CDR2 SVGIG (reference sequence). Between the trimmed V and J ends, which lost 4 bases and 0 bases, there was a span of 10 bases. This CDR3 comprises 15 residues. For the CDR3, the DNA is TGTGCCTGGAAAGTGAGGGACTCCTATAATTCACCCCTCCACTTT. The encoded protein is CAWKVRDSYNSPLHF. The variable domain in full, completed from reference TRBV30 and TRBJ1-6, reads SQTIHQWPATLVQPVGSPLSLECTVEGTSNPNLYWYRQAAGRGLQLLFYSVGIGQISSEVPQNLSASRPQDRQFILSSKKLLLSDSGFYLCAWKVRDSYNSPLHFGNGTRLTVT.

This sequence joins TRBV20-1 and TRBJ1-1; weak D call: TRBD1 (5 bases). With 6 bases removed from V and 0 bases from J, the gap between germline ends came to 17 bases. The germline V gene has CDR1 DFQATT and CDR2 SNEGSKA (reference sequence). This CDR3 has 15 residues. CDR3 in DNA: TGCAGTGCCACCATACCGGGACGGATGAACACTGAAGCTTTCTTT. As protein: CSATIPGRMNTEAFF.

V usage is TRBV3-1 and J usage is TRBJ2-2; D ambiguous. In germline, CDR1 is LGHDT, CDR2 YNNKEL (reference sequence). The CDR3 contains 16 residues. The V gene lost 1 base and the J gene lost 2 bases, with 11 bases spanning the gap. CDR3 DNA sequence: TGTGCCAGCAGCCAAGTGGGCAGAGCCAACACCGGGGAGCTGTTTTTT. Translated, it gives CASSQVGRANTGELFF.

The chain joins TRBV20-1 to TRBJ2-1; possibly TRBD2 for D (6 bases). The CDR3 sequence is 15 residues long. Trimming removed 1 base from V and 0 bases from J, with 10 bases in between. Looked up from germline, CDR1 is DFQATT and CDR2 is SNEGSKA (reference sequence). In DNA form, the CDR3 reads TGCAGTGCTAGAGCTCTAGCGAGCTCCTACAATGAGCAGTTCTTC. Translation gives CSARALASSYNEQFF.

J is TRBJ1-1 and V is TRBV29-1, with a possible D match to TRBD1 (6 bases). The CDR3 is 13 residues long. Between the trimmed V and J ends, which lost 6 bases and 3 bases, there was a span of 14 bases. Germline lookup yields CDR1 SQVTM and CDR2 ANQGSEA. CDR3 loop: CSVKTGLDTEAFF. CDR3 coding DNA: TGCAGCGTGAAAACAGGGCTGGACACTGAAGCTTTCTTT.

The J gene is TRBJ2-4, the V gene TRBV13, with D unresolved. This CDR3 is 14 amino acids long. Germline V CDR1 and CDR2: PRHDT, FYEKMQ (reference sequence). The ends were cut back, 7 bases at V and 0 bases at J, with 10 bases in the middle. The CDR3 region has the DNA TGTGCCAGCAAGCGACGTGTAGCCAAAAACATTCAGTACTTC. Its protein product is CASKRRVAKNIQYF.

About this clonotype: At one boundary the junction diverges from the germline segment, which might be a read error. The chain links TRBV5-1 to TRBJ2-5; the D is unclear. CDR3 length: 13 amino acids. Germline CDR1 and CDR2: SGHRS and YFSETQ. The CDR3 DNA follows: TGCGCCAGCAGCCGTGACCAGCAAGGGACCCAGTACTTC. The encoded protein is CASSRDQQGTQYF. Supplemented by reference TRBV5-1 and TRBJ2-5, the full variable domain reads KAGVTQTPRYLIKTRGQQVTLSCSPISGHRSVSWYQQTPGQGLQFLFEYFSETQRNKGNFPGRFSGRQFSNSRSEMNVSTLELGDSALYLCASSRDQQGTQYFGPGTRLLVL.

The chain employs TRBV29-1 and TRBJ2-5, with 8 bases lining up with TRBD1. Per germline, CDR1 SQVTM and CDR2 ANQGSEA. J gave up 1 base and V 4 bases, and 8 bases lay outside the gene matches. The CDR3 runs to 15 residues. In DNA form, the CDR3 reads TGCAGCGTTGCTCAGACAGGGGTGGTCCAAGAGACCCAGTACTTC. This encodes CSVAQTGVVQETQYF.

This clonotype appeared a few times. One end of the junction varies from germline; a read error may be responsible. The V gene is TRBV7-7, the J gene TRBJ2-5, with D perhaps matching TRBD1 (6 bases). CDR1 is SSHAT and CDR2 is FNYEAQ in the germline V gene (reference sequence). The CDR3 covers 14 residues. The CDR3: CASSPQGGQETQYF. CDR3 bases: TGTGCTAGCAGCCCCCAAGGGGGCCAAGAGACCCAGTACTTC. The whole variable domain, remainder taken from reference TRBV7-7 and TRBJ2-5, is GAGVSQSPRYKVTKRGQDVTLRCDPISSHATLYWYQQALGQGPEFLTYFNYEAQPDKSGLPSDRFSAERPEGSISTLTIQRTEQRDSAMYRCASSPQGGQETQYFGPGTRLLVL.

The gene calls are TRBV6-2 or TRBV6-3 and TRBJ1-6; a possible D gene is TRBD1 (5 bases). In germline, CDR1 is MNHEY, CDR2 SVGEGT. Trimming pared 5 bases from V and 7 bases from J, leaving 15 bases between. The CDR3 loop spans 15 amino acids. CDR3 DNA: TGTGCCAGCAGTCTAGCCGGGACGTCAAATTCACCCCTCCACTTT. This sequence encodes CASSLAGTSNSPLHF.

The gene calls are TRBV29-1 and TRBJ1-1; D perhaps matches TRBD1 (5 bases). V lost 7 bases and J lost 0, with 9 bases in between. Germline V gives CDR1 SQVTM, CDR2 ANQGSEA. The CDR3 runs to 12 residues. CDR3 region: CSGRDLNTEAFF. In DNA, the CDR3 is TGCAGCGGTCGGGACCTGAACACTGAAGCTTTCTTT.

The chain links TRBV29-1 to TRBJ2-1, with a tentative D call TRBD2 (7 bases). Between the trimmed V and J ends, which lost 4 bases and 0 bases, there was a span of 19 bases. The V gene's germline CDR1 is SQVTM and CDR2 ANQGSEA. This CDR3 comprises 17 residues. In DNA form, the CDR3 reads TGCAGCGTTGGGGCGGTGGGGGGGCTACTCTCCTACAATGAGCAGTTCTTC. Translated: CSVGAVGGLLSYNEQFF.

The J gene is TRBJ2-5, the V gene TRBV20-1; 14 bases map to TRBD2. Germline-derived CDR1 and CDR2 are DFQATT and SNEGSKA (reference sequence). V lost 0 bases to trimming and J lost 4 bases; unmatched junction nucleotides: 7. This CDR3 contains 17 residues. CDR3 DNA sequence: TGCAGTGCTAGAGACCAGACTAGCGGGGGGGCTGGAGAGACCCAGTACTTC. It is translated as CSARDQTSGGAGETQYF.